This T cell receptor beta chain was observed in a study of siplizumab effects on memory and regulatory T cells. Germline assignment: CDR1 SNHLY and CDR2 FYNNEI. V gave up 7 bases and J gave up 4 bases; unmatched junction bases: 8. The CDR3 runs to 14 residues. Only in-frame clones appear in the TCRdb table, and some are missing; sequencing was by immunoSEQ multiplex PCR. The repertoire holds more than 95,000 clones, approximately 94% seen once, with under 2% in the top ten. Sample: non-Treg CD4+ T cells sorted from blood. J is TRBJ1-1 and V is TRBV2, with TRBD1 matching over 8 bases. The source of this sequence is a human donor in good health. Written as DNA, the CDR3 is TGTGCCAGCATGAGACAGGGGCCTTCCACTGAAGCTTTCTTT. It codes for CASMRQGPSTEAFF.